This TCR beta chain was captured by sequencing in a study of vaccination effects on CD4 cells after COVID-19. This clone was detected only once. What it binds is unknown. The CDR3 contains 14 residues. Germline-derived CDR1 and CDR2 are SNHLY and FYNNEI. With 5 bases removed from V and 5 bases from J, the gap between germline ends came to 12 bases. Generated by immunoSEQ multiplex PCR, the TCRdb table keeps only in-frame clones and is missing some. The table has tens of thousands of clones, around 70% seen once. Sequencing was preceded by expansion of antigen-specific CD4+ T cells with viral peptide pools in the ViraFEST assay. At the end of over 8 days of culture, CD4+ T cells were isolated. It was two doses of either the BNT162b2 or mRNA-1273 vaccine that participants received. A half-volume exchange with IL-2 medium occurred on days 3 and 7.

Specimen: CD4+ T cells from PBMCs cultured with HCoV-229E spike peptides, collected after COVID-19 vaccination. V and J are TRBV2 and TRBJ1-4; D unresolved. This sequence originates from a human donor who received a COVID-19 vaccine. The CDR3 nucleotides read TGTGCCAGCAGTCAGCAAGGGTTCAATGAAAAACTGTTTTTT. Its translation is CASSQQGFNEKLFF. Full variable domain (outside the CDR3, taken from reference TRBV2 and TRBJ1-4): EPEVTQTPSHQVTQMGQEVILRCVPISNHLYFYWYRQILGQKVEFLVSFYNNEISEKSEIFDDQFSVERPDGSNFTLKIRSTKLEDSAMYFCASSQQGFNEKLFFGSGTQLSVL.